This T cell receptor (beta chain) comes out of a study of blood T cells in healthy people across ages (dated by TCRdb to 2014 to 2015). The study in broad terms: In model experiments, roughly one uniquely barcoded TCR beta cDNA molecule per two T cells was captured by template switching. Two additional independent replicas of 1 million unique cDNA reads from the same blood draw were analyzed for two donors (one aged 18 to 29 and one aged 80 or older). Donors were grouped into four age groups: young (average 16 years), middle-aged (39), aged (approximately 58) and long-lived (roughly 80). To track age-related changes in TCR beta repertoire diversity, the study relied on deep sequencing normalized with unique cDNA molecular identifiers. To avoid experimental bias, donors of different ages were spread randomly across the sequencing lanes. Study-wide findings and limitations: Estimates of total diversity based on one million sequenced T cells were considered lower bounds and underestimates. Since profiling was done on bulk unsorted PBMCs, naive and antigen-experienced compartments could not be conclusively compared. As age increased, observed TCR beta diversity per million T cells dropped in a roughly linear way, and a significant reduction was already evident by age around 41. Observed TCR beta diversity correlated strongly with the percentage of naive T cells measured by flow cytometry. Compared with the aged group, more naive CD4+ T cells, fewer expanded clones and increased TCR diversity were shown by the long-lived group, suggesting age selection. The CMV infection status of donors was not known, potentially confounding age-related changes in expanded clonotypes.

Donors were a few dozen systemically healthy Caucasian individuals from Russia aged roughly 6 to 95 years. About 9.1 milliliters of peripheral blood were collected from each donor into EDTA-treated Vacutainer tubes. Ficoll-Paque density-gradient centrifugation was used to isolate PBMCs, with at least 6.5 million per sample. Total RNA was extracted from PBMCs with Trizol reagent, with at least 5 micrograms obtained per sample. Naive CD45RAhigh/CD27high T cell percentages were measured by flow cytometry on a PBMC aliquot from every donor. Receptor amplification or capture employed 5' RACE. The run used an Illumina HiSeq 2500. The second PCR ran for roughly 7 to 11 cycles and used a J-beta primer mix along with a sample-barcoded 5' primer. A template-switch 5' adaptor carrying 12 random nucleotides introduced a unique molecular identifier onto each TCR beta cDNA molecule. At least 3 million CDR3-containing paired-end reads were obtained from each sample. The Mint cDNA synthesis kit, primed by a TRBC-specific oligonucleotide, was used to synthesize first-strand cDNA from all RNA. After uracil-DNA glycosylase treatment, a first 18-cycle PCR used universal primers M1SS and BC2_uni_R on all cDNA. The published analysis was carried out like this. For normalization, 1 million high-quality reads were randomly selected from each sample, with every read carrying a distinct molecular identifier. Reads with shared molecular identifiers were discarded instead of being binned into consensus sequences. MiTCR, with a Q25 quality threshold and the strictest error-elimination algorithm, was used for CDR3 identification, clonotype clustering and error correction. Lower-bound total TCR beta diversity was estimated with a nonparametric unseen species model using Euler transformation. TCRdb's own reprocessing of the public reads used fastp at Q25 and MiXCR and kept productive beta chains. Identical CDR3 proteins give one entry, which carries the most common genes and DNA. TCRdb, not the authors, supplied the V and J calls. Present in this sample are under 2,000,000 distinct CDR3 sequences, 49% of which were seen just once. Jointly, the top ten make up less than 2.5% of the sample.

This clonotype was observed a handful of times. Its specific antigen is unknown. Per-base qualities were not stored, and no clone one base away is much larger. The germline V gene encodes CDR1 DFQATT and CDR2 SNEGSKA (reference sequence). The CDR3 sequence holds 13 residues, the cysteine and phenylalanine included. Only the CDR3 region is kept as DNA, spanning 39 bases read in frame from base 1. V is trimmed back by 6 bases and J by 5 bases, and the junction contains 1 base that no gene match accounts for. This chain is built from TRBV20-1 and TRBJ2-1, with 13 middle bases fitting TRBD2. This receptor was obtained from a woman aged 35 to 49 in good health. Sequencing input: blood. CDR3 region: CSAGTSGDNEQFF. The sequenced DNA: TGCAGTGCAGGGACTAGCGGGGACAATGAGCAGTTCTTC.